The next 16 T cell receptor beta chains were all read from a single sample in a study of blood T cell repertoires in COVID-19. Libraries were prepared by immunoSEQ multiplex PCR; TCRdb keeps only in-frame clonotypes and omits some of them. The sample has fewer than 350,000 clones; 88% are singletons. Sequencing input: peripheral blood. All receptors come from a woman in her thirties with COVID-19, enrolled during active disease.

The chain employs TRBV4-3 and TRBJ1-2; a possible D gene is TRBD1 (6 bases). The CDR3 totals 15 residues. The germline CDR1 and CDR2 sequences are LGHNA and YSLEER. With 0 bases removed from V and 5 bases from J, the gap between germline ends came to 13 bases. CDR3 loop: CASSQELGARYGYTF. The CDR3 DNA follows: TGCGCCAGCAGCCAAGAATTGGGGGCGAGGTATGGCTACACCTTC.

This clone was seen more than once but under ten times. This sequence joins TRBV7-3 and TRBJ1-2; D is undetermined. CDR1 and CDR2 (germline): SGHTA, FQGTGA. The CDR3 has 11 amino acids. The V gene lost 6 bases and the J gene lost 8 bases, with 10 bases spanning the gap. The CDR3: CASSSGGGYTF. The CDR3 nucleotides are TGTGCCAGCAGTTCCGGCGGGGGCTACACCTTC.

This chain joins TRBV2 and TRBJ2-5; 8 bases agree with TRBD1. The V gene end was trimmed by 8 bases and the J gene end by 3 bases; junction bases not matched to a gene: 8. Germline-derived CDR1 and CDR2 are SNHLY and FYNNEI. The CDR3 loop spans 14 amino acids. The CDR3 sequence: CASVPGTGEETQYF. For the CDR3, the DNA is TGTGCCAGCGTCCCCGGGACAGGCGAAGAGACCCAGTACTTC.

This chain uses TRBV19 with TRBJ2-4; 8 positions agree with TRBD2. Germline CDR1 and CDR2: LNHDA and SQIVND (reference sequence). Trimming cost V 3 bases and J 5 bases; bases outside gene matches: 6. This CDR3 has 15 amino acids. CDR3 nucleotides: TGTGCCAGTAGTATCGGTCTGGGACTAGAAAACATTCAGTACTTC. It translates to CASSIGLGLENIQYF.

The J gene is TRBJ1-2, the V gene TRBV15; D is perhaps TRBD1 (6 bases). Germline CDR1 reads LNHNV; CDR2 reads YYDKDF (reference sequence). The CDR3 loop spans 16 amino acids. V was shortened by 0 bases and J by 8 bases, with 19 bases between the two germline ends. The CDR3 sequence is CATSRDRGAAGDGYTF. The CDR3 DNA sequence: TGTGCCACCAGCAGAGACAGGGGCGCCGCGGGAGACGGCTACACCTTC.

This clone appeared a single time. The chain links TRBV2 to TRBJ2-7; possible D gene TRBD1, 5 bases. Trimming cost V 1 base and J 8 bases, with 15 bases left between them. There are 14 residues in the CDR3. Germline lookup yields CDR1 SNHLY and CDR2 FYNNEI. CDR3 nucleotide sequence: TGTGCCAGCAGTGAAGTAAGACAGCAATCAAAGCAGTACGTC. Its protein product is CASSEVRQQSKQYV.

This clone occurred a few times. The chain has TRBV7-8 and TRBJ2-1, with 9 nucleotides matching TRBD2. From germline, CDR1 is SGHVS and CDR2 FQNEAQ. This CDR3 region has 16 residues. V dropped 1 base and J dropped 7; count of bases not matched to a gene: 8. CDR3 DNA sequence: TGTGCCAGCAGCTTAGGACGGCGGGGGGGTGGGAATGAGCAGTTCTTC. Protein: CASSLGRRGGGNEQFF.

The V call is TRBV29-1, the J call TRBJ1-1; the D is unclear. Germline CDR1 and CDR2: SQVTM and ANQGSEA. V was cut by 5 bases and J by 4 bases, with 8 bases left in between. The CDR3 covers 11 residues. For the CDR3, the DNA is TGCAGCGTTTCTGGCCGCACTGAAGCTTTCTTT. Translating gives CSVSGRTEAFF.

J is TRBJ1-6 and V is TRBV4-1; D remains unclear. Per the germline V gene, CDR1 is MGHRA and CDR2 is YSYEKL. The CDR3 covers 16 residues. The germline V and J ends were trimmed by 5 bases and 4 bases, with 15 bases remaining between them. DNA for the CDR3: TGCGCCAGCAGCAAGAACCGGGAGCTATATAATTCACCCCTCCACTTT. Translating it yields CASSKNRELYNSPLHF.

The chain has TRBV29-1 and TRBJ1-1; no firm D call. Germline CDR1 and CDR2: SQVTM and ANQGSEA. This CDR3 has 12 amino acids. The CDR3 nucleotides read TGCAGTGCCTCTCGGTCGAACACTGAAGCTTTCTTT. Encoded protein: CSASRSNTEAFF. The complete variable domain, with remaining parts taken from reference TRBV29-1 and TRBJ1-1, reads SAVISQKPSRDICQRGTSLTIQCQVDSQVTMMFWYRQQPGQSLTLIATANQGSEATYESGFVIDKFPISRPNLTFSTLTVSNMSPEDSSIYLCSASRSNTEAFFGQGTRLTVV.

This chain uses TRBV27 with TRBJ2-3; 8 nucleotides match TRBD2. The V and J ends lost 8 bases and 5 bases, in that order; junction bases with no gene match: 6. Germline loops: CDR1 MNHEY, CDR2 SMNVEV (reference sequence). The CDR3 is 13 amino acids. CDR3 DNA: TGTGCCAGCGGGAGCGGGGGCGAAGATACGCAGTATTTT. Protein: CASGSGGEDTQYF.

CDR3 sequence: CASSKQGIGEKLFF. CDR3 nucleotide sequence: TGTGCCAGCAGTAAACAGGGCATCGGTGAAAAACTGTTTTTT. The V gene is TRBV11-3, the J gene TRBJ1-4; maybe TRBD1 (6 bases). Trimming shortened V by 6 bases and J by 7 bases, and 15 bases separated the two germline ends. Germline V gene data show CDR1 as SGHNT and CDR2 as YENEEA. This CDR3 contains 14 residues.

This clone was counted once. Germline is not matched at one junction end, which may reflect a read error. The J gene is TRBJ2-5, the V gene TRBV7-7; 10 positions match TRBD1. There are 17 residues in the CDR3. Germline CDR1 SSHAT, CDR2 FNYEAQ (reference sequence). The CDR3 here is CASSPGTGEVSSETQYF. The CDR3 DNA reads as TGTGCTAGCAGCCCTGGGACAGGGGAAGTTTCGAGCGAGACCCAGTACTTC.

This rearrangement joins TRBV6-5 to TRBJ2-5; D is ambiguous. CDR1 is MNHEY and CDR2 is SVGAGI in the germline V gene. CDR3 length: 15 residues. The V end lost 5 bases, the J end lost 0 bases, and 13 bases lay between the germline ends. This CDR3 is CASSLGRSYQETQYF. DNA for the CDR3: TGTGCCAGCAGTCTTGGCAGATCGTACCAAGAGACCCAGTACTTC.

This chain connects TRBV21-1 to TRBJ2-3; TRBD2, the D gene given by the table, was not confirmed from the DNA. TRBV21-1 is classified as a pseudogene. This CDR3 has 17 residues. The CDR3 region has the DNA TGTGCCAGCAGCAAAATTCCCTATGGGGACTTCACAGATACGCAGTATTTT. Its protein product is CASSKIPYGDFTDTQYF.

The chain is built from TRBV2 and TRBJ2-5; a possible D gene is TRBD1 (6 bases). The CDR3 contains 13 residues. Germline V gives CDR1 SNHLY, CDR2 FYNNEI. The germline V and J ends were trimmed by 11 bases and 4 bases, with 17 bases remaining between them. The CDR3 spells CAVAPKGGETQYF. The CDR3 DNA reads TGTGCCGTAGCCCCGAAAGGGGGAGAGACCCAGTACTTC.